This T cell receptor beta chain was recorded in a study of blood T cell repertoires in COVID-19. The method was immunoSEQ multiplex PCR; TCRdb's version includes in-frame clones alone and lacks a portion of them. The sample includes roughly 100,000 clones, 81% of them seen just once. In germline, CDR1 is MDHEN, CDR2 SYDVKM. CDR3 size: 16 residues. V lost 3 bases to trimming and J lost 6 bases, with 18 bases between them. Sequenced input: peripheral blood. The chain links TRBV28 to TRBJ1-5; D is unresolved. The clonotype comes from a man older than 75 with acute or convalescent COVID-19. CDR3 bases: TGTGCCAGCAGTTTTGTGCCTCCAATACCCGGTCAGCCCCAGCATTTT. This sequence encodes CASSFVPPIPGQPQHF.